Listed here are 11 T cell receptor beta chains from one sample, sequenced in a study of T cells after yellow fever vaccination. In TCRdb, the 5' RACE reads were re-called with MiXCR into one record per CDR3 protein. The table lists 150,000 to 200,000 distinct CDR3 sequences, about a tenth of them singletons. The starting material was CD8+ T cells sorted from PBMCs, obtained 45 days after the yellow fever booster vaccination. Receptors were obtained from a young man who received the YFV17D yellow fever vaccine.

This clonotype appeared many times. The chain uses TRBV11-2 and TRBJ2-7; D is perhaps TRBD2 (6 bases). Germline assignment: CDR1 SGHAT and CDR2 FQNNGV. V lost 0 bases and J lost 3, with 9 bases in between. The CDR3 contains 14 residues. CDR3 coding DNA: TGTGCCAGCAGCTTAGACCGGGGGTTCTACGAGCAGTACGTC. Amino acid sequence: CASSLDRGFYEQYV.

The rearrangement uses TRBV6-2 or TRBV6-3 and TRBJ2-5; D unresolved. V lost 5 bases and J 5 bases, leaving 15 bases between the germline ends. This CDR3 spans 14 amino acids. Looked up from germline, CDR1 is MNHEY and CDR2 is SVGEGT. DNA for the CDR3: TGTGCCAGCAGTCACCCTCAACGTCCGGAGACCCAGTACTTC. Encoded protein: CASSHPQRPETQYF.

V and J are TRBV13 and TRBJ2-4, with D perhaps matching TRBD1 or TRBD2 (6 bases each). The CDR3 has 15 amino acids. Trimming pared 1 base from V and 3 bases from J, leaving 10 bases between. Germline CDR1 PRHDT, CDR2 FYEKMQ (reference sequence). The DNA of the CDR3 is TGTGCCAGCAGCTTAGTACAGGGAGGCAAAAACATTCAGTACTTC. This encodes CASSLVQGGKNIQYF.

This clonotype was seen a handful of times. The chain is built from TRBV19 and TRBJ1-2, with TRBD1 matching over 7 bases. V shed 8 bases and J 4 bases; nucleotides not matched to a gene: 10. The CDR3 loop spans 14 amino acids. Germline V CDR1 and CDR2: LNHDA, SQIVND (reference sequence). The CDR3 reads CASHRGGQSYGYTF. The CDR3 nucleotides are TGTGCCAGTCACCGGGGGGGACAGTCCTATGGCTACACCTTC.

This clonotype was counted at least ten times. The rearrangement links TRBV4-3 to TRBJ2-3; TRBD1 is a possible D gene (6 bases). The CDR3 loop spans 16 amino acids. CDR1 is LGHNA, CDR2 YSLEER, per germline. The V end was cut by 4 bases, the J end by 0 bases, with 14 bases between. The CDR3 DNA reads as TGCGCCAGCAGCCCCCGTGTGGGGGCCAGCACAGATACGCAGTATTTT. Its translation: CASSPRVGASTDTQYF.

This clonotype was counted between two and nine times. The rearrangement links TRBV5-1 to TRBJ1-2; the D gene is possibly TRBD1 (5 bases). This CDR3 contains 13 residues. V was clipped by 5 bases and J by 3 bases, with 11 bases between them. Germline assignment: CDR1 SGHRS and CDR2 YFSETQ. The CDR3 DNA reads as TGCGCCAGCAGGAACGCGGGGGACTATGGCTACACCTTC. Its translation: CASRNAGDYGYTF. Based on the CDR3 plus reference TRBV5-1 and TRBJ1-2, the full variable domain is KAGVTQTPRYLIKTRGQQVTLSCSPISGHRSVSWYQQTPGQGLQFLFEYFSETQRNKGNFPGRFSGRQFSNSRSEMNVSTLELGDSALYLCASRNAGDYGYTFGSGTRLTVV.

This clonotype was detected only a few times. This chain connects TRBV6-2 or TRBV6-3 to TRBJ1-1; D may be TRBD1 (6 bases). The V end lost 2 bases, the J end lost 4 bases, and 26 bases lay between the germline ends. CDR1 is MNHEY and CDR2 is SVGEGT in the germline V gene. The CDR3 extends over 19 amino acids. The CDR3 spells CASSYTEDTRFGGSTEAFF. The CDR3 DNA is TGTGCCAGCAGTTACACTGAAGACACCCGATTTGGGGGCAGCACTGAAGCTTTCTTT.

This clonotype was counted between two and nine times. As DNA, the CDR3 is TGTGCCACCAGCAGAGCATGGACCAACGCCCCAGAGACCCAGTACTTC. Its protein product is CATSRAWTNAPETQYF. The rearrangement joins TRBV15 to TRBJ2-5, with D unresolved. CDR3 length: 16 residues. The V gene lost 1 base and the J gene lost 4 bases, with 16 bases spanning the gap. Germline lookup yields CDR1 LNHNV and CDR2 YYDKDF (reference sequence).

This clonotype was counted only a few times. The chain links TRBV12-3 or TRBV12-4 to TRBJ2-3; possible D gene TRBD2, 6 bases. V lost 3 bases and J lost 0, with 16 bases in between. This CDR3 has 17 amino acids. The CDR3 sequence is CASSLTGVGPSTDTQYF. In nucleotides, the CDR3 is TGTGCCAGCAGTTTGACGGGAGTGGGACCAAGCACAGATACGCAGTATTTT.

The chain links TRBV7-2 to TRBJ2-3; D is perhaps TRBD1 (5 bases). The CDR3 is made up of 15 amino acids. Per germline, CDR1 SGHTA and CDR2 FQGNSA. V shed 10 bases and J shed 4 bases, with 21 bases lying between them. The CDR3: CANSRTEGDADTQYF. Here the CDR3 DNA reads TGTGCCAACTCACGAACAGAAGGGGATGCAGATACGCAGTATTTT.

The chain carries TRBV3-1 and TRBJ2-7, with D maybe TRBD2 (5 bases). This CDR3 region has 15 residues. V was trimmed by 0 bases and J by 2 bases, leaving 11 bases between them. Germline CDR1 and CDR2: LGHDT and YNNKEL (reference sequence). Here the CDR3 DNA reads TGTGCCAGCAGCCAAGATCTGGACTCCACCTACGAGCAGTACGTC. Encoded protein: CASSQDLDSTYEQYV.